This TCR beta chain was sequenced for a study of T cell repertoires in cytomegalovirus infection. This clonotype was detected many times. Its target is unknown. This CDR3 region has 14 residues. The V segment lost 6 bases and the J segment 7 bases; nucleotides outside the gene matches: 6. CDR1 is SGHTA and CDR2 is FQGTGA in the germline V gene. Study-level findings and limits: Using cumulative public TCR beta family frequency, the authors identified those who carried CMV together with the relevant HLA.

TCRdb analysed the reads with MiXCR anew, one entry per CDR3 protein. The profile shows roughly 100,000 distinct CDR3 sequences, approximately 15% of them singletons. This clonotype originated in a human donor in good health (CMV status not recorded). Some clones in this sample may be carry-over from other donors' samples. This chain uses TRBV7-3 with TRBJ1-6; 7 positions match TRBD1. Sequencing was carried out using PBMCs. Here the CDR3 DNA reads TGTGCCAGCAGAGCCGGGACAGAAAATTCACCCCTCCACTTT. Amino acids: CASRAGTENSPLHF.